What follows describes a single T cell receptor (beta chain). This entry belongs to a study of blood T cell repertoires in COVID-19. For the study at large: Sites in the United States, Italy and Spain provided acute and convalescent COVID-19 samples.

The CDR3 is 12 residues long. The ends were cut back, 6 bases at V and 1 base at J, with 10 bases in the middle. Germline V gene lookup returns CDR1 SQVTM and CDR2 ANQGSEA. Per the original methods: Estimated nucleated cell counts came from reference gene primer amplification. The repertoire was sequenced with immunoSEQ multiplex PCR; TCRdb's copy has only in-frame clones and lacks some. D and trimming come from the DNA, and the V and J calls and clone size come from that table. The sample lists roughly 450,000 clones, less than 95% occurring once. Sequences were obtained from PBMCs or T cells enriched from blood (not recorded which). This chain joins TRBV29-1 and TRBJ2-7; a possible D gene is TRBD1 (5 bases). This receptor was taken from a man between 18 and 35 years old who had recovered from COVID-19. Here the CDR3 DNA reads TGCAGCGTAGGGGCCGATTCCTACGAGCAGTACTTC. Translating gives CSVGADSYEQYF.